Shown below are 4 T cell receptor beta chains from a single sample sequenced in a study of response to subunit inactivated influenza vaccine. TCRdb reprocessed the RT-PCR reads with MiXCR, giving one entry per CDR3 protein. The data show hundreds of thousands of distinct CDR3 sequences, with 10% to 15% seen just once and 13% held by the top ten. The input for sequencing was PBMCs from blood, taken more than 35 days after vaccination. These receptors came from a man aged 45-65 years who received an inactivated influenza vaccine.

This clonotype was observed a few times. The genes are TRBV5-1 and TRBJ2-5; 9 nucleotides agree with TRBD2. The V gene's germline CDR1 is SGHRS and CDR2 YFSETQ. V dropped 4 bases and J dropped 1; count of bases not matched to a gene: 5. The CDR3 contains 15 residues. The chain's CDR3 is CASSETSGVQETQYF. CDR3 sequence (DNA): TGCGCCAGCAGCGAGACTAGCGGAGTCCAAGAGACCCAGTACTTC.

This clonotype was seen at least ten times. The chain employs TRBV20-1 and TRBJ2-5; 13 nucleotides match TRBD2. The V gene's germline CDR1 is DFQATT and CDR2 SNEGSKA (reference sequence). The CDR3 spans 13 residues. The junction had 2 bases not matched to a gene; V was cut back by 6 bases and J by 4 bases. The CDR3 loop reads CSAGLAGAETQYF. The CDR3 nucleotides are TGCAGTGCCGGACTAGCGGGAGCAGAGACCCAGTACTTC.

The chain is built from TRBV7-2 and TRBJ2-7, with D tentatively TRBD1 or TRBD2 (5 bases each). CDR1 is SGHTA, CDR2 FQGNSA, per germline. The CDR3 contains 13 residues. V was trimmed by 2 bases and J by 6 bases, leaving 11 bases between them. CDR3: CASSLQGDGEQYF. The CDR3 DNA sequence: TGTGCCAGCAGCTTACAAGGGGACGGCGAGCAGTACTTC.

Worth noting for this clonotype: A read error may produce the germline difference seen at one junction end. This chain uses TRBV20-1 with TRBJ2-1; 7 nucleotides align to TRBD1. Germline loops: CDR1 DFQATT, CDR2 SNEGSKA (reference sequence). This CDR3 region has 17 residues. CDR3 region: CCASPLDRATARNEQFF. CDR3 bases: TGCTGTGCTAGCCCCCTTGACAGGGCTACTGCAAGGAATGAGCAGTTCTTC.